The source of this TCR beta chain is a study of blood T cell repertoires in COVID-19. About the study: Specimens from acute and convalescent COVID-19 originated in the United States, Italy and Spain.

In the study's own analysis: Amplification with reference gene primers provided the estimates of nucleated cell counts. The assay was immunoSEQ multiplex PCR, and TCRdb's table has in-frame clones only and misses some. That table gives V, J and clone size, and the DNA gave D and trimming. The data contain 150,000 or so clones, 75% to 90% of them seen just once; the ten biggest clones take up about 6%. After removal of 9 bases from V and 3 bases from J, the junction contained 7 bases not matched to a gene. Germline CDR1 is SNHLY and CDR2 is FYNNEI. The CDR3 covers 14 residues. Sequencing was done on a sample of peripheral blood. This chain uses TRBV2 with TRBJ2-1, with 8 bases that match TRBD1. The receptor was derived from a man older than 75 with acute or convalescent COVID-19. CDR3 in amino acids: CARFDRGYYNEQFF. The DNA for the CDR3 is TGTGCCAGATTCGACAGGGGTTACTACAATGAGCAGTTCTTC.